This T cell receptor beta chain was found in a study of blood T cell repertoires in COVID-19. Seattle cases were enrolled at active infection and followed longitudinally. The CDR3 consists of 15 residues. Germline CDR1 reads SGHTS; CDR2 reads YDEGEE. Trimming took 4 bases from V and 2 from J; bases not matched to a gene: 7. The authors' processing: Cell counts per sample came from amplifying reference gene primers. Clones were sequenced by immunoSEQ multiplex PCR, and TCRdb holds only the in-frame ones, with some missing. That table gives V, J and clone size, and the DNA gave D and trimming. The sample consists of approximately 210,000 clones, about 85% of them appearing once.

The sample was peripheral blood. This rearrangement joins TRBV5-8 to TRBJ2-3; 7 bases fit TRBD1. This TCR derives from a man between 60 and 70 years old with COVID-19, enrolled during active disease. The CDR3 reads CASSPPGQLTDTQYF. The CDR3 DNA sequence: TGTGCCAGCAGCCCCCCGGGACAGCTCACAGATACGCAGTATTTT.